This T cell receptor beta chain emerged from a study of identifying expanded T cells in peripheral blood. The CDR3 has 15 residues. V lost 3 bases and J 3 bases, leaving 9 bases between the germline ends. Germline V gives CDR1 LNHDA, CDR2 SQIVND (reference sequence). The method was immunoSEQ multiplex PCR; TCRdb's version includes in-frame clones alone and lacks a portion of them. The sample includes around 100,000 clones, roughly 90% of them seen just once. The sample comprised blood. This TCR came from a person aged 18 to 70 in good health. V is TRBV19 and J is TRBJ2-6, with unresolved D. CDR3 coding DNA: TGTGCCAGTAGTATTGGGGTGGATGGGGCCAACGTCCTGACTTTC. The encoded protein is CASSIGVDGANVLTF.